This is a list of T cell receptor beta chains from one sample in a study of shared clonotypes between healthy human individuals. TCRdb's copy holds only in-frame clones and misses some; the assay was immunoSEQ multiplex PCR. Of more than 1 million clones listed, 75% to 85% are singletons. Sequenced sample: memory CD4+ T cells from PBMCs. All receptors derive from a man aged 18 to 29 in good health. Some clones in this sample may be carry-over from other donors' samples. The CDR3 runs from the conserved cysteine through the conserved F or W. The D gene is left open where the match is weak. Clone size is stated in some rows and not others, as once, few, many or a class when expanded.

TRBJ1-1 - TRBV15 - CATSRDKVKRGNIAGVTEAFF TGTGCCACCAGCAGAGATAAAGTGAAGAGGGGGAACATTGCTGGTGTGACTGAAGCTTTCTTT
TRBJ2-5 - TRBV28 - CASSQVNQETQYF TGTGCCAGCAGCCAAGTAAACCAAGAGACCCAGTACTTC
TRBJ2-1 - TRBV5-1 - CASSLSPSSSYNEQFF TGCGCCAGCAGCTTGAGTCCATCGAGCTCCTACAATGAGCAGTTCTTC
TRBJ1-4 - TRBV28 - CASSLSGLGEKLFF TGTGCCAGCAGTTTATCTGGTCTTGGCGAAAAACTGTTTTTT
TRBJ2-3 - TRBV19 - CASSLFRGGGTDTQYF TGTGCCAGTAGTCTGTTCAGAGGCGGGGGCACAGATACGCAGTATTTT
TRBJ2-1 - TRBV19 TRBD2 CASSPSGSRGQFF TGTGCCAGTTCCCCTAGCGGGAGCCGGGGGCAGTTCTTC
TRBJ1-1 - TRBV10-3 - CAISETDRLNTEAFF TGTGCCATCAGTGAAACTGACAGGCTGAACACTGAAGCTTTCTTT
TRBJ1-5 - TRBV11-2 - CASSLGSVNQPQHF TGTGCCAGCAGCTTAGGGAGCGTAAATCAGCCCCAGCATTTT
TRBJ2-1 - TRBV7-3 TRBD2 CASSSTGTSGSRNEQFF TGTGCCAGCAGCTCGACGGGGACTAGCGGGAGTCGTAATGAGCAGTTCTTC
TRBJ2-5 - TRBV7-9 - CASSLVVEWGKETQYF TGTGCCAGCAGCTTAGTGGTGGAATGGGGGAAAGAGACCCAGTACTTC
TRBJ2-1 - TRBV15 - CATSMGLVDNEQFF TGTGCCACCAGCATGGGACTGGTCGACAATGAGCAGTTCTTC
TRBJ1-4 - TRBV29-1 - CSVGRGNEKLFF TGCAGCGTCGGACGGGGAAATGAAAAACTGTTTTTT
TRBJ2-1 - TRBV7-3 TRBD2 CASSASSGSGGNEQFF TGTGCCAGCAGCGCATCTAGCGGGAGCGGGGGGAATGAGCAGTTCTTC
TRBJ2-5 - TRBV21-1 - CASSKEAGSHF TGTGCCAGCAGCAAAGAGGCGGGGAGCCACTTC
TRBJ2-1 - TRBV5-1 TRBD1 CASTTGELVNEQFF TGCGCCAGCACGACAGGGGAGTTGGTGAATGAGCAGTTCTTC
TRBJ2-7 many TRBV5-1 TRBD2 CASSPGGTSIYEQYF TGCGCCAGCAGCCCGGGGGGGACTAGCATATACGAGCAGTACTTC
TRBJ2-7 once TRBV28 TRBD1 CASSQTGLSYEQYF TGTGCCAGCAGCCAGACAGGGTTATCCTACGAGCAGTACTTC
TRBJ2-5 - TRBV2 - CASSEGGAAQETQYF TGTGCCAGCAGTGAAGGGGGAGCGGCCCAAGAGACCCAGTACTTC
TRBJ1-5 - TRBV18 - CASSPSRINQPQHF TGTGCCAGCTCACCGTCCAGGATCAATCAGCCCCAGCATTTT
TRBJ2-6 - TRBV5-1 TRBD2 CASSLRAGGTSGANVLTF TGCGCCAGCAGCTTAAGGGCGGGAGGAACTTCCGGGGCCAACGTCCTGACTTTC
TRBJ1-1 - TRBV21-1 - CASSKAPPLNTGGGTEAFF TGTGCCAGCAGCAAAGCGCCCCCCCTGAACACTGGGGGAGGGACTGAAGCTTTCTTT
TRBJ1-1 - TRBV9 - CASTTGRGHTEAFF TGTGCCAGCACCACAGGGCGCGGGCACACTGAAGCTTTCTTT
TRBJ2-3 few TRBV5-1 - CASRGLASDTQYF TGCGCCAGCCGGGGTCTAGCGTCAGATACGCAGTATTTT
TRBJ2-7 - TRBV5-1 - CASSLGTRSSYEQYF TGCGCCAGCAGCTTAGGGACAAGGAGCTCCTACGAGCAGTACTTC
TRBJ2-7 once TRBV6-1 TRBD2 CASSETGRGTYEQYF TGTGCCAGCAGTGAAACGGGGAGGGGAACATACGAGCAGTACTTC
TRBJ1-2 - TRBV6-1 TRBD1 CASSGDRAPWVF TGTGCCAGCAGCGGTGACAGGGCGCCCTGGGTCTTC
TRBJ2-5 - TRBV4-1 - CASSQDSDRQETQYF TGCGCCAGCAGCCAAGATTCCGACAGACAAGAGACCCAGTACTTC
TRBJ1-5 - TRBV28 - CASSPAGAGNQPQHF TGTGCCAGCAGTCCCGCAGGGGCGGGCAATCAGCCCCAGCATTTT
TRBJ1-2 - TRBV7-9 TRBD1 CASSLDGTAVIYGYTF TGTGCCAGCAGCTTAGATGGGACAGCTGTTATTTATGGCTACACCTTC
TRBJ2-2 - TRBV7-9 - CASSFLIRKAGELFF TGTGCCAGCAGCTTCCTTATACGTAAGGCCGGGGAGCTGTTTTTT
TRBJ1-2 once TRBV5-6 - CASSLGEGGYGYTF TGTGCCAGCAGCTTGGGTGAGGGAGGGTATGGCTACACCTTC
TRBJ2-7 - TRBV2 - CASSTLGEQYF TGTGCCAGCAGTACCTTGGGAGAGCAGTACTTC